This T cell receptor (beta chain) originates from a study of T cell clones after liver transplantation. Sequenced by immunoSEQ multiplex PCR; TCRdb stores in-frame clones only, minus some. The repertoire includes around 100,000 clones, roughly four fifths of them detected once, and approximately 3% sits in the top ten. V lost 1 base and J lost 7; bases outside the gene matches: 9. The germline V gene has CDR1 SGHDN and CDR2 FVKESK. The CDR3 length is 16 residues. The sequence was obtained from a human patient who received a liver transplant. Some T cells may be provided by the graft donor. Sequencing used CD4+ T cells from blood, obtained approximately 43 months after liver transplant. The rearrangement joins TRBV14 to TRBJ1-2, with 10 bases that match TRBD1. CDR3 amino acids: CASSQGFGQGVAGYTF. The DNA for the CDR3 is TGTGCCAGCAGCCAAGGGTTCGGACAGGGGGTTGCTGGCTACACCTTC.